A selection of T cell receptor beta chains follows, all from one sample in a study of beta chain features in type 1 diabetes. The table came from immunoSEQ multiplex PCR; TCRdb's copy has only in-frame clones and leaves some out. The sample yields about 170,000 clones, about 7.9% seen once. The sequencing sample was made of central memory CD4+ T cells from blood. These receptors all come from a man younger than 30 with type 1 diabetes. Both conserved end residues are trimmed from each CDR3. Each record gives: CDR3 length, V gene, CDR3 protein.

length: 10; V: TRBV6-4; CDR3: ASSDYTGKQF
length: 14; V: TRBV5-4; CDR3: ASSTKTGPGTDTQY
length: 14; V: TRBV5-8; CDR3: ASSLGQRPFQETQY
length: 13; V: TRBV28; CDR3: ASSFTGGLKNIQY
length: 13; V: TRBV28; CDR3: ASRNPSTYAGPLH
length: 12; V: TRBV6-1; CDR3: AIKSGGPNQPQH
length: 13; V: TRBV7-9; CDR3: ASSLAVIGGDTQY
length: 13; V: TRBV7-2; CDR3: ASRNSLAGLNEQF
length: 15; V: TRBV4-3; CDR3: ASSQGFVGGARYEQY
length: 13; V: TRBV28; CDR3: ASRNGGGGSQPQH
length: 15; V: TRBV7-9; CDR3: ASSSSGGVRPTDTQY
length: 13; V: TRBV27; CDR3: ASSLTQGAHYGYT
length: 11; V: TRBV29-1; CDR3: SAYRDRNTEAF
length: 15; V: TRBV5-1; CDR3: ASSSGTSGSHYNEQF
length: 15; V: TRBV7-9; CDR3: ASSKRGPPLSNYGYT
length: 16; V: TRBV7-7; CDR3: ASSSAMDRDSGRDTQY
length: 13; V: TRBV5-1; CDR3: ASSYLSGSSDTQY
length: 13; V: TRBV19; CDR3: ASSMVTGAGNEQY
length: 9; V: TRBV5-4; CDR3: ASSSEDIQY
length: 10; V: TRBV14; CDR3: ASSQDMRTQY
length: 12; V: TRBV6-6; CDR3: ASSYSSPNEKLF
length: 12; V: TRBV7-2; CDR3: ASTNRGGGYEQY
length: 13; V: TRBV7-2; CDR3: ASSLLTGLGYEQY
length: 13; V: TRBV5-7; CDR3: ASTHLETGPYEQY
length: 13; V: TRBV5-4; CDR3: ASSLGPSGSGELF
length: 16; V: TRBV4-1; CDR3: ASKTWASGRAEDYEQY
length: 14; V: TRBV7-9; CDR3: ASSPPGSPLSNEQF
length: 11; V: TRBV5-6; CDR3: ASSLAPDTEAF
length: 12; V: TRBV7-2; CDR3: ASSPNVGNQPQH
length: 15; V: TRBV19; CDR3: ASSTMRVEASNQPQH
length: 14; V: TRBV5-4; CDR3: ASRPGATYMNTEAF
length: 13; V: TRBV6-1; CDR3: ASSSETSGEETQY
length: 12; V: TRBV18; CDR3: ASSPTQSGETQY
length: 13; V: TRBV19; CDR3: ASKWDLLNTGELF
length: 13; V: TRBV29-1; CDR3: SVEGASGAMGTQY
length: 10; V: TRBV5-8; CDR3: ASSLTLQPQH
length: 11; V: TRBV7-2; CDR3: ASSGQHTDTQY
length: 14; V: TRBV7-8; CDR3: ASSLARDRGRGGYT
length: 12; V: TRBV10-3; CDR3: AISMTGSNEKLF
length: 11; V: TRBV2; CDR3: ASSSDRAYEQY
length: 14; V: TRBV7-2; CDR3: ASSSQAGAAYNEQF
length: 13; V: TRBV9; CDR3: ASSVDPGTNEKLF
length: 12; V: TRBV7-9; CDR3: ASSLYRDGNEQF
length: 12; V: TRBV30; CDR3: AWSAETGVYGYT
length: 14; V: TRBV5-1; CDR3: ASSLEAGGVSDTQY
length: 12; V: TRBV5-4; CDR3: ASSWTTGVYGYT
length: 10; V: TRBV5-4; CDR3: ASSLSRVEQY
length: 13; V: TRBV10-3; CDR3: AISEPLRGNYGYT
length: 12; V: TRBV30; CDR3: ASKLAGSYAEAF
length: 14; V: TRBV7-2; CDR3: ASSLPPAGKNYEQY
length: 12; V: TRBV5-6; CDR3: ASSWDRGTRTLH
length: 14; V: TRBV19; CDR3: ASNRAFLVGHNEQF
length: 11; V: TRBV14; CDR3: ASSQRETGEQY
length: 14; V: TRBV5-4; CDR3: ASSSTTVQYQETQY
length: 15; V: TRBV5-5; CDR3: ASSSIISLAGQETQY
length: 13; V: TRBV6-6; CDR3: ASSPGLAGSDTQY